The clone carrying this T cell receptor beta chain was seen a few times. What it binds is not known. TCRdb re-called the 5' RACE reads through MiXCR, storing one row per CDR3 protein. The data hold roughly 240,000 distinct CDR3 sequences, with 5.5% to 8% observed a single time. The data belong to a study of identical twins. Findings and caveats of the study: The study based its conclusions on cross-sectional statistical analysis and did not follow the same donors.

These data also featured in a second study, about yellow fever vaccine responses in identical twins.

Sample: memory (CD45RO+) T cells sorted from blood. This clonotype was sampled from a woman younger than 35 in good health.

CDR3 sequence (DNA): TGTGCCAGCAGCTTATCTGAAAGACAGATTAATGAAAAACTGTTTTTT. Its protein product is CASSLSERQINEKLFF. J is TRBJ1-4 and V is TRBV5-6; TRBD1 is a possible D gene (5 bases). Trimming left V 2 bases short and J 4 bases short, with 15 bases between. The CDR3 consists of 16 residues. Germline assignment: CDR1 SGHDT and CDR2 YYEEEE. The variable domain in full, with the rest retrieved from reference TRBV5-6 and TRBJ1-4, is DAGVTQSPTHLIKTRGQQVTLRCSPKSGHDTVSWYQQALGQGPQFIFQYYEEEERQRGNFPDRFSGHQFPNYSSELNVNALLLGDSALYLCASSLSERQINEKLFFGSGTQLSVL.